The subject of this entry is one TCR beta chain. The CDR3 consists of 15 residues. Trimming took 6 bases from V and 1 from J; bases not matched to a gene: 4. Per germline, CDR1 SNHLY and CDR2 FYNNEI. The data were taken from a study of OX40 agonist ivuxolimab in advanced cancers. Only in-frame clones appear in the TCRdb table, and some are missing; sequencing was by immunoSEQ multiplex PCR. The sample contains about 27,000 clones, around 80% of which appear only once. The chain has TRBV2 and TRBJ1-4; 8 bases line up with TRBD1. Material: CD4+ or CD8+ T cells sorted from blood, obtained in a trial of the OX40 agonist ivuxolimab. This receptor was obtained from an adult with an advanced solid tumor such as melanoma, head and neck, liver or kidney cancer. CDR3 protein: CASRATGGTNEKLFF. CDR3 nucleotide sequence: TGTGCCAGCAGAGCCACAGGGGGAACTAATGAAAAACTGTTTTTT.